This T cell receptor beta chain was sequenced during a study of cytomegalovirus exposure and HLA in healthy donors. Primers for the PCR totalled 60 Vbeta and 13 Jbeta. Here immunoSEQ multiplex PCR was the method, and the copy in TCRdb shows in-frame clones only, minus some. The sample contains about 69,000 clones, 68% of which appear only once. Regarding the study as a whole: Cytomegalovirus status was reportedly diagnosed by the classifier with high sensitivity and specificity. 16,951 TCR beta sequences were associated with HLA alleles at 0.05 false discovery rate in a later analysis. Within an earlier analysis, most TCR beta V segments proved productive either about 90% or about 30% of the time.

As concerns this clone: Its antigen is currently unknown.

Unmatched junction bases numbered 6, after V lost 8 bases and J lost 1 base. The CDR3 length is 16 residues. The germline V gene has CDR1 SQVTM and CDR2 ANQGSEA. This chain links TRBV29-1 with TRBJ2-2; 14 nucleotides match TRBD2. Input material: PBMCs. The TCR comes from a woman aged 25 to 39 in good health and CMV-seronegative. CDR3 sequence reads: CSLSGTSGGNTGELFF. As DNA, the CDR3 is TGCAGCCTTTCCGGGACTAGCGGGGGGAACACCGGGGAGCTGTTTTTT.